The next 7 T cell receptor beta chains were all read from a single sample in a study of siplizumab effects on memory and regulatory T cells. Profiling relied on immunoSEQ multiplex PCR, and the TCRdb table lists in-frame clones only, not all of them. The sample contains 50,000 to 75,000 clones, roughly 78% of which appear only once. The material sequenced was memory CD4+ T cells sorted from blood. These receptors came from a human donor in good health.

For this clone: The same CDR3 also results from other DNA sequences found in this sample. This sequence joins TRBV7-2 and TRBJ2-3; no clear D. CDR3 size: 14 residues. Between the trimmed V and J ends, which lost 0 bases and 2 bases, there was a span of 6 bases. Germline assignment: CDR1 SGHTA and CDR2 FQGNSA. The CDR3: CASSLAAATDTQYF. The CDR3 DNA reads as TGTGCCAGCAGCTTAGCCGCAGCCACAGATACGCAGTATTTT.

The chain has TRBV2 and TRBJ1-2; D is unresolved. This CDR3 has 14 residues. Germline V lookup: CDR1 SNHLY, CDR2 FYNNEI. V was cut by 2 bases and J by 0 bases, with 7 bases left in between. CDR3 region: CASSERMANYGYTF. CDR3 DNA: TGTGCCAGCAGTGAAAGAATGGCTAACTATGGCTACACCTTC. The full variable domain, its missing parts supplied by reference TRBV2 and TRBJ1-2, is EPEVTQTPSHQVTQMGQEVILRCVPISNHLYFYWYRQILGQKVEFLVSFYNNEISEKSEIFDDQFSVERPDGSNFTLKIRSTKLEDSAMYFCASSERMANYGYTFGSGTRLTVV.

This clone came up once. The CDR3 region has the DNA TGTGCCAGCAGCGGACAGGGTAGAGAACATGGCTACACCTTC. Translation: CASSGQGREHGYTF. The rearrangement links TRBV5-6 to TRBJ1-2, with TRBD1 matching 8 bases. The CDR3 consists of 14 residues. The germline V gene encodes CDR1 SGHDT and CDR2 YYEEEE. V was clipped by 4 bases and J by 6 bases; unmatched bases: 8.

V is TRBV7-2 and J is TRBJ1-2; D is ambiguous. This CDR3 contains 13 residues. V was shortened by 5 bases and J by 8 bases, with 15 bases between the two germline ends. Germline values: CDR1 SGHTA, CDR2 FQGNSA. CDR3 protein: CASSPGPTAGYTF. The CDR3 DNA reads TGTGCCAGCAGCCCCGGGCCCACTGCCGGCTACACCTTC.

The chain is built from TRBV5-4 and TRBJ1-2; 9 nucleotides agree with TRBD1. V gave up 4 bases and J gave up 6 bases; unmatched junction bases: 4. Germline values: CDR1 SGHNT, CDR2 YYREEE (reference sequence). CDR3 length: 13 amino acids. The CDR3 DNA sequence: TGTGCCAGCAGCGTGGGACAGGGCCATGGCTACACCTTC. It encodes CASSVGQGHGYTF.

The genes are TRBV7-3 and TRBJ1-3; 9 bases match TRBD1. V lost 5 bases and J lost 2; bases outside the gene matches: 7. Germline lookup yields CDR1 SGHTA and CDR2 FQGTGA. This CDR3 region has 16 residues. Written as DNA, the CDR3 is TGTGCCAGCAGCCCACGGGGGACAGGGACTGGAAACACCATATATTTT. It specifies CASSPRGTGTGNTIYF.

This chain uses TRBV10-3 with TRBJ2-1; 9 nucleotides line up with TRBD2. The CDR3 is 16 amino acids. The J segment lost 0 bases and the V segment lost 6 bases, leaving 6 bases of the junction unmatched. Per the germline V gene, CDR1 is ENHRY and CDR2 is SYGVKD. Written as DNA, the CDR3 is TGTGCCATCAGGAATAGCGGGGGCCTCTCCTACAATGAGCAGTTCTTC. Residues: CAIRNSGGLSYNEQFF.